This T cell receptor (beta chain) was captured in a study of CD8+ T cells in alopecia areata (dated by TCRdb to 2016 to 2018). Background on the whole study: The treated patients, all with moderate-to-severe alopecia areata, were enrolled in an open-label pilot trial of oral tofacitinib given at 5 to 10 mg twice daily. Patients received tofacitinib for 6 to 18 months and were then followed off drug for 6 months to check for delayed response and recurrence. The SALT score, which quantifies the percentage of affected scalp surface area, was used to measure disease severity in treated patients. In both human patients and the C3H/HeJ mouse model, the study applied high-throughput TCRbeta sequencing to look at T cell clonal expansion in alopecia areata. Human TCRbeta sequencing covered scalp tissue and sorted CD4+ and CD8+ peripheral blood T cells from patchy and totalis/universalis alopecia areata patients and healthy controls. Tofacitinib-treated patients had biopsies at baseline and at 4 and 24 weeks of treatment, with a later scalp biopsy in several patients. Scalp clonality was compared among normal scalp (n=4), patchy alopecia areata scalp (n=8), and alopecia totalis/universalis scalp (n=8). RNA was extracted with the PAXgene miRNA kit for fixed scalp, the miRNeasy kit for PBMCs, and the RNeasy kit for mouse skin. TCRbeta CDR3 regions were amplified by immunoSEQ multiplex PCR with 35 Vbeta forward and 13 Jbeta reverse primers. The investigation overall reported the following: Because the treated cohort was small and had just a single nonresponder, larger studies are needed to establish links between baseline CD8+ expansion and response. During tofacitinib treatment, many expanded lesional clones stuck around in both scalp and blood, and this persistence may partly explain why relapse happens after treatment is stopped. Shared TCR sequences between patients were less evident than in mice, which may be partly attributable to HLA diversity in the patient population. Lesional scalp, especially in alopecia totalis/universalis, showed higher clonality and more expanded CD8+ clones than normal scalp, suggesting antigenic drive. Unlike mouse skin, where gammadelta T cells dominate, normal human skin contains resident alphabeta T cells that get sequenced too, which complicates analysis of the scalp TCR repertoire. With tofacitinib, both scalp clonality and the number of expanded CD8+ clones among the top 100 scalp clones went down significantly.

CDR1 and CDR2 were assigned from the germline V gene as SGDLS and YYNGEE. The germline ends are 6 bases apart after V is trimmed by 0 bases and J by 2 bases. From the cysteine up to the phenylalanine, the CDR3 has a length of 14 residues. The CDR3 DNA has 42 bases and is translated from base 1. In the paper's terms, the time point label means: less than five weeks on oral tofacitinib. The sample's treatment or condition label, decoded: oral pan-JAK inhibitor, 5-10 mg twice daily. Lesional scalp punch biopsies and peripheral blood were collected from alopecia areata patients. PBMCs were separated by density centrifugation and stained for CD3, CD4 and CD8, after which CD4+ and CD8+ T cells were sorted on a FACSAria. Concerning this clone: Its antigen is unknown. The record has no base qualities; no much larger clone is one base away.

Libraries came from the immunoSEQ multiplex PCR assay. To provide template for TCR sequencing, every sample had RNA extracted and reverse transcribed into cDNA. First-strand cDNA was synthesized using SuperScript III with a 2:1 mix of oligo-dT and random hexamers. A synthetic immune receptor repertoire was used to assess amplification bias, and residual bias was removed computationally. The paper's data handling went like this. Raw reads were preprocessed to remove errors, and CDR3 was defined according to IMGT conventions as the region from the conserved cysteine to phenylalanine. Clonality was computed as 1 minus the Shannon entropy, with the entropy normalized by log2 of the number of productive unique TCRs. Whether scalp clones were CD4 or CD8 was inferred by matching scalp TCRbeta sequences against CD4 and CD8 repertoires sorted from blood. The table comes from immuneACCESS by way of TCRdb, which keeps in-frame sequences with V and J called. Part of the clones is missing from these tables; in studies checked, under half for an unresolved V gene and the rest for unknown reasons. From that table come the V and J calls and clone size; the DNA was used to work out D and trimming. In this sample the table shows some 150,000 clones, approximately 90% of which occur a single time. The top ten hold less than 15% of the sample.

This clonotype originated in a human donor with alopecia areata. The V gene is TRBV9 and the J gene is TRBJ1-5; no D gene is confidently identified. Specimen: CD8+ T cells sorted from blood, collected at week 4, from a patient treated with tofacitinib. The CDR3 protein: CASSVGGGNQPQHF. In nucleotide form, the sequence is TGTGCCAGCAGCGTAGGAGGCGGCAATCAGCCCCAGCATTTT.